These 9 T cell receptor beta chains originate from one sample sequenced in a study of T cell changes during pregnancy in multiple sclerosis. Clones were read by immunoSEQ multiplex PCR, and TCRdb kept only the in-frame ones, dropping some. Among 70,000 to 95,000 clones listed, around 90% were seen once. Here the sequenced sample was CD4+ T cells from peripheral blood mononuclear cells, taken in the second trimester of pregnancy. Receptors originate from a female donor with multiple sclerosis, enrolled in a pregnancy study.

In nucleotides, the CDR3 is TGCGCCAGCAGCTACGACAGGACTTCGAACACTGAAGCTTTCTTT. Translated: CASSYDRTSNTEAFF. V is TRBV5-1 and J is TRBJ1-1; a weak D match, TRBD1 (6 bases). The CDR3 runs to 15 residues. Germline loops: CDR1 SGHRS, CDR2 YFSETQ. V gave up 3 bases and J gave up 1 base, with 13 bases separating them.

This clone was seen more than once but under ten times. The chain carries TRBV5-1 and TRBJ2-1; 8 bases agree with TRBD2. Germline V gene sequence: CDR1 SGHRS, CDR2 YFSETQ. After removal of 5 bases from V and 1 base from J, the junction contained 5 bases not matched to a gene. The length of the CDR3 is 15 residues. CDR3 sequence reads: CASSLLAVSYNEQFF. The CDR3, as DNA: TGCGCCAGCAGTTTACTAGCGGTTTCCTACAATGAGCAGTTCTTC.

The chain carries TRBV4-3 and TRBJ1-5; D might be TRBD1 (5 bases). The CDR3 extends over 15 amino acids. CDR1 is LGHNA, CDR2 YSLEER, per germline. V lost 0 bases, J lost 9 bases, and 15 bases lay in between. The CDR3 sequence is CASSQDEQVNRPQHF. DNA for the CDR3: TGCGCCAGCAGCCAAGATGAACAGGTGAACCGGCCCCAGCATTTT.

The chain combines TRBV4-2 with TRBJ2-2, with TRBD2 matching 13 bases. Looked up from germline, CDR1 is LGHNA and CDR2 is YNFKEQ. V was pared by 4 bases and J by 5 bases, with 7 bases of the junction left unmatched. This CDR3 is built from 17 residues. The CDR3 bases are TGTGCCAGCAGCCGGCAAACTAGCGGGGGGGCAACCGGGGAGCTGTTTTTT. This encodes CASSRQTSGGATGELFF.

The chain uses TRBV5-1 and TRBJ2-7; D is perhaps TRBD2 (6 bases). With 7 bases removed from V and 5 bases from J, the gap between germline ends came to 19 bases. The V gene's germline CDR1 is SGHRS and CDR2 YFSETQ. The CDR3 loop spans 14 amino acids. The CDR3, as DNA: TGCGCCAGCTCCTGGGCTTCAGGGAGGCACGAGCAGTACTTC. This translates into CASSWASGRHEQYF.

This clone was detected once. This chain joins TRBV5-6 and TRBJ2-7; 10 positions agree with TRBD2. Per germline, CDR1 SGHDT and CDR2 YYEEEE. The V segment lost 6 bases and the J segment 7 bases; nucleotides outside the gene matches: 10. This CDR3 is built from 14 residues. In DNA, the CDR3 is TGTGCCAGCACCCGAGCGGGAGGGCCGCGGGAGCAGTACTTC. This codes for CASTRAGGPREQYF. Full variable domain (remainder filled in from reference TRBV5-6 and TRBJ2-7): DAGVTQSPTHLIKTRGQQVTLRCSPKSGHDTVSWYQQALGQGPQFIFQYYEEEERQRGNFPDRFSGHQFPNYSSELNVNALLLGDSALYLCASTRAGGPREQYFGPGTRLTVT.

The chain has TRBV9 and TRBJ1-4; tentatively, D is TRBD1 (6 bases). The CDR3 sequence is 15 residues long. CDR1 is SGDLS and CDR2 is YYNGEE in the germline V gene. The V gene lost 3 bases and the J gene lost 1 base, with 10 bases spanning the gap. The CDR3 bases are TGTGCCAGCAGCGAGCAACAGGGAACTAATGAAAAACTGTTTTTT. This codes for CASSEQQGTNEKLFF.

The V call is TRBV30, the J call TRBJ1-2, with 10 bases matching TRBD1. With V trimmed by 5 bases and J by 6 bases, 18 bases remained unmatched. Germline lookup yields CDR1 GTSNPN and CDR2 SVGIG (reference sequence). The CDR3 runs to 17 residues. The CDR3 DNA sequence: TGTGCCTGGGGAATACCGGGACAGGGGACTCGCTGGAATGGCTACACCTTC. Translating it yields CAWGIPGQGTRWNGYTF.

The genes are TRBV7-9 and TRBJ2-7; TRBD2 aligns across 8 bases. CDR1 is SEHNR and CDR2 is FQNEAQ in the germline V gene (reference sequence). V lost 8 bases to trimming and J lost 6 bases; unmatched junction nucleotides: 9. There are 13 residues in the CDR3. CDR3 in DNA: TGTGCCAGCGACCGTTCGGGAGGGGCCGAGCAGTACTTC. Its protein is CASDRSGGAEQYF.